This T cell receptor (beta chain) was found in a study of T cells in Graves' hyperthyroidism and ophthalmopathy. Findings and limits, study-wide: The model forecast ophthalmopathy, anticipating it by a median approximately 6.2 months before onset.

Amplification yielded TCR beta CDR3 regions, with RNA transcripts as the source. HTBI primers were employed in a first-round RT-PCR of the TCR CDR3. Each CDR3 protein is one row after TCRdb ran MiXCR on the multiplex PCR reads. The sample includes fewer than 850,000 distinct CDR3 sequences, around a sixth seen only once; the top ten take roughly 16%. Each patient was aged 18 to 65 and had newly diagnosed hyperthyroidism of under 2 months' duration. V dropped 10 bases and J dropped 10 bases, with 19 bases sitting between them. The CDR3 sequence is 13 residues long. Germline V lookup: CDR1 ENHRY, CDR2 SYGVKD. On this clonotype: Its antigen remains unknown.

The chain uses TRBV10-3 and TRBJ1-4, with D possibly TRBD1 on 5 matching bases. This receptor was identified in a man in his fifties with Graves' hyperthyroidism. The material sequenced was blood. CDR3 nucleotides: TGTGCCACCAACCGGGGCCGGTGGGGAAAACTGTTTTTT. As protein: CATNRGRWGKLFF.